One and the same sample provided the 20 T cell receptor beta chains below, sequenced in a study of PD-L1 blockade in urothelial cancer. Profiled with immunoSEQ multiplex PCR; TCRdb holds only in-frame clones, not every one. Of tens of thousands of clones in the sample, 80% to 90% were seen once. The material sequenced was PBMCs, taken around atezolizumab (anti-PD-L1) treatment. The receptors here all came from a man aged 65 to 79 with urothelial cancer.

A single count supports this clone. This sequence joins TRBV9 and TRBJ2-2; TRBD2 agrees at 14 bases. Unmatched junction bases numbered 9, after V lost 5 bases and J lost 0 bases. Germline CDR1 reads SGDLS; CDR2 reads YYNGEE. The CDR3 is 19 amino acids. The CDR3, as DNA: TGTGCCAGCAGTGTCGGACTAGCGGGAGGCCAGACGAACACCGGGGAGCTGTTTTTT. Translated: CASSVGLAGGQTNTGELFF. Based on the CDR3 plus reference TRBV9 and TRBJ2-2, the full variable domain is DSGVTQTPKHLITATGQRVTLRCSPRSGDLSVYWYQQSLDQGLQFLIQYYNGEERAKGNILERFSAQQFPDLHSELNLSSLELGDSALYFCASSVGLAGGQTNTGELFFGEGSRLTVL.

The J gene is TRBJ2-7, the V gene TRBV30; D is possibly TRBD2 (6 bases). Germline V gene data show CDR1 as GTSNPN and CDR2 as SVGIG (reference sequence). The CDR3 is made up of 13 amino acids. V shed 0 bases and J shed 7 bases, with 13 bases lying between them. The CDR3 spells CAWSVLAAGEQYF. DNA for the CDR3: TGTGCCTGGAGTGTACTAGCCGCGGGGGAGCAGTACTTC.

V and J are TRBV4-2 and TRBJ2-5; possible D gene TRBD2, 5 bases. From germline, CDR1 is LGHNA and CDR2 YNFKEQ. The CDR3 runs to 15 residues. V was trimmed by 1 base and J by 5 bases, leaving 14 bases between them. CDR3: CASSQVVSGKETQYF. The CDR3 DNA reads TGTGCCAGCAGCCAAGTTGTATCGGGGAAGGAGACCCAGTACTTC.

The sample holds one count of this clone. The CDR3 sequence is CASSRGMNTEAFF. The CDR3 DNA sequence: TGTGCCAGCAGCCGCGGGATGAACACTGAAGCTTTCTTT. The genes are TRBV7-9 and TRBJ1-1; no firm D call. CDR3 length equals 13 residues. Germline V gene data show CDR1 as SEHNR and CDR2 as FQNEAQ (reference sequence). Trimming took off 5 bases at V and 0 bases at J, with 7 bases between the two ends.

The chain recombines TRBV7-6 with TRBJ2-7; TRBD2 agrees at 12 bases. J was trimmed by 0 bases and V by 1 base; bases with no gene match: 7. Germline V CDR1 and CDR2: SGHVS, FNYEAQ. The CDR3 is 18 amino acids. For the CDR3, the DNA is TGTGCCAGCAGCTTAGAAACTAGCGGGAGGCCCGTCTCCTACGAGCAGTACTTC. Its protein is CASSLETSGRPVSYEQYF.

This chain connects TRBV19 to TRBJ2-7; perhaps TRBD2 as D (5 bases). The CDR3 runs 13 residues. The V gene's germline CDR1 is LNHDA and CDR2 SQIVND (reference sequence). V was clipped by 1 base and J by 5 bases, with 9 bases between them. CDR3 protein: CASSIGAGDEQYF. CDR3 nucleotides: TGTGCCAGTAGTATAGGGGCCGGGGACGAGCAGTACTTC.

CDR3 nucleotides: TGTGCCAGCACCTCGTTAGCGGGAGTTAGCACAGATACGCAGTATTTT. Protein product: CASTSLAGVSTDTQYF. The chain links TRBV2 to TRBJ2-3, with TRBD2 matching 9 bases. V shed 7 bases, J shed 0 bases, and the junction held 8 bases outside the gene matches. Germline loops: CDR1 SNHLY, CDR2 FYNNEI. This CDR3 is built from 16 residues.

The gene calls are TRBV6-6 and TRBJ2-7, with 8 nucleotides matching TRBD1. Germline loops: CDR1 MNHNY, CDR2 SVGAGI (reference sequence). There are 12 residues in the CDR3. Trimming at V came to 10 bases and at J to 2 bases, leaving 4 bases not matched to a gene. The DNA of the CDR3 is TGTGCCACCAGGGGGCAGACCTACGAGCAGTACTTC. This gives the protein CATRGQTYEQYF.

The rearrangement joins TRBV10-3 to TRBJ1-1, with TRBD1 as a possible D gene (5 bases). Per germline, CDR1 ENHRY and CDR2 SYGVKD. The CDR3 loop spans 15 amino acids. The V end lost 5 bases, the J end lost 0 bases, and 13 bases lay between the germline ends. The CDR3 DNA reads TGTGCCATCAGTCCACGGAGGGACGTGAACACTGAAGCTTTCTTT. It codes for CAISPRRDVNTEAFF.

The chain joins TRBV11-2 to TRBJ1-1; 8 bases line up with TRBD1. The V gene's germline CDR1 is SGHAT and CDR2 FQNNGV. This CDR3 contains 15 residues. The ends lost 4 bases at V and 12 bases at J; junction bases unmatched: 16. This CDR3 reads CASSSPGRQGRRTFF. In DNA, the CDR3 is TGTGCCAGCAGCTCCCCCGGGAGACAGGGGAGGCGGACTTTCTTT.

This clone was counted a single time. V is TRBV28 and J is TRBJ1-3; D is possibly TRBD1 (5 bases). CDR1 is MDHEN and CDR2 is SYDVKM in the germline V gene. V was cut by 2 bases and J by 0 bases, with 14 bases left in between. The CDR3 length is 17 residues. CDR3 DNA: TGTGCCAGCAGTTTACCCCTGGGGGGTGGCTCTGGAAACACCATATATTTT. This gives the protein CASSLPLGGGSGNTIYF.

This rearrangement joins TRBV6-1 to TRBJ1-5, with D possibly TRBD1 on 5 matching bases. V lost 1 base to trimming and J lost 2 bases, with 9 bases between them. The germline V gene encodes CDR1 MNHNS and CDR2 SASEGT. The CDR3 totals 15 residues. The CDR3 sequence is CASSEEAGGNQPQHF. CDR3 sequence (DNA): TGTGCCAGCAGTGAAGAAGCGGGGGGCAATCAGCCCCAGCATTTT.

The chain recombines TRBV7-9 with TRBJ2-7; D unclear. V dropped 2 bases and J dropped 1 base, with 9 bases sitting between them. This CDR3 region has 14 residues. Germline CDR1 reads SEHNR; CDR2 reads FQNEAQ (reference sequence). The CDR3 bases are TGTGCCAGCAGCTTATCACCCGGGTCCTACGAGCAGTACTTC. Its translation: CASSLSPGSYEQYF.

In this sample, this clone turned up a few times. The chain links TRBV28 to TRBJ1-2; weak D call: TRBD1 (6 bases). The V gene's germline CDR1 is MDHEN and CDR2 SYDVKM. Trimming removed 4 bases at V and 6 bases at J, with 9 bases between. This CDR3 is 12 amino acids long. CDR3 DNA sequence: TGTGCCAGCAGTTGGGGGCGAAATGGCTACACCTTC. Translated: CASSWGRNGYTF.

V gene TRBV10-2 combines with J gene TRBJ1-2, with D possibly being TRBD1 (5 bases). CDR3 length: 16 amino acids. From germline, CDR1 is WSHSY and CDR2 SAAADI. Trimming cost V 3 bases and J 1 base, with 15 bases left between them. CDR3 sequence reads: CASSDQGGVFNYGYTF. The CDR3 nucleotides are TGCGCCAGCAGTGACCAGGGAGGAGTATTTAACTATGGCTACACCTTC.

The chain combines TRBV7-6 with TRBJ2-7; D may be TRBD2 (6 bases). Trimming took off 5 bases at V and 2 bases at J, with 19 bases between the two ends. From germline, CDR1 is SGHVS and CDR2 FNYEAQ. This CDR3 spans 16 amino acids. The CDR3 region is CASSPRGGTATYEQYF. The CDR3 nucleotides are TGTGCCAGCAGCCCTCGCGGCGGGACGGCCACCTACGAGCAGTACTTC.

V is TRBV7-8 and J is TRBJ2-1; 9 positions match TRBD2. Germline trimming cut 1 base from V and 0 bases from J; bases unmatched to any gene: 10. Germline lookup yields CDR1 SGHVS and CDR2 FQNEAQ. This CDR3 is built from 19 residues. CDR3 DNA: TGTGCCAGCAGCTTAGTTATTAGCGGGAGCCCGGGCTCCTACAATGAGCAGTTCTTC. Encoded protein: CASSLVISGSPGSYNEQFF.

This rearrangement joins TRBV27 to TRBJ2-1; 12 bases are shared with TRBD2. CDR1 is MNHEY and CDR2 is SMNVEV in the germline V gene (reference sequence). CDR3 length: 15 amino acids. With V trimmed by 7 bases and J by 15 bases, 16 bases remained unmatched. The CDR3 bases are TGTGCCAGCAACATCGGGGCTAGCGGGAGGGCCGAGTGGTTCTTC. Amino acids: CASNIGASGRAEWFF.

This clone is a singleton in its sample. V gene TRBV5-1 combines with J gene TRBJ2-3; D is possibly TRBD2 (5 bases). This CDR3 contains 14 residues. From germline, CDR1 is SGHRS and CDR2 YFSETQ. V lost 4 bases and J 4 bases, leaving 13 bases between the germline ends. CDR3 sequence: CASSPRGPADTQYF. The CDR3 DNA is TGCGCCAGCAGCCCACGCGGGCCGGCAGATACGCAGTATTTT.

The chain combines TRBV25-1 with TRBJ1-2; a possible D gene is TRBD1 (5 bases). The V gene lost 1 base and the J gene lost 7 bases, with 22 bases spanning the gap. Germline V lookup: CDR1 MGHDK, CDR2 SYGVNS. CDR3 length equals 17 residues. This chain's CDR3 is CASSESTHPGLSGGYTF. CDR3 DNA sequence: TGTGCCAGCAGTGAATCGACGCATCCAGGGCTGTCGGGTGGCTACACCTTC.